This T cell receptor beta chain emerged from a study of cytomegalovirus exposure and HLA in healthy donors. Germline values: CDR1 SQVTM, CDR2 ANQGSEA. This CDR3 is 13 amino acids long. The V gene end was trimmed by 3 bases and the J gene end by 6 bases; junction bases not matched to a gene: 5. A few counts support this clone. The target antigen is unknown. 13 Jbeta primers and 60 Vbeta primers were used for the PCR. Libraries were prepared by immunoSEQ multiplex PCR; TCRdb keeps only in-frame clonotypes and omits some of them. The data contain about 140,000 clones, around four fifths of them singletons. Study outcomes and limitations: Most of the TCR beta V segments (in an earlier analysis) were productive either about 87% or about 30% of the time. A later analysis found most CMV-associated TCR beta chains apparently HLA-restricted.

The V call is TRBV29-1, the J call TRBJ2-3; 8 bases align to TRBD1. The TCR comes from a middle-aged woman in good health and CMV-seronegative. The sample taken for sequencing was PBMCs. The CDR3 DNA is TGCAGCGTTGATCGGGCAGGGGGCGATACGCAGTATTTT. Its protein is CSVDRAGGDTQYF.